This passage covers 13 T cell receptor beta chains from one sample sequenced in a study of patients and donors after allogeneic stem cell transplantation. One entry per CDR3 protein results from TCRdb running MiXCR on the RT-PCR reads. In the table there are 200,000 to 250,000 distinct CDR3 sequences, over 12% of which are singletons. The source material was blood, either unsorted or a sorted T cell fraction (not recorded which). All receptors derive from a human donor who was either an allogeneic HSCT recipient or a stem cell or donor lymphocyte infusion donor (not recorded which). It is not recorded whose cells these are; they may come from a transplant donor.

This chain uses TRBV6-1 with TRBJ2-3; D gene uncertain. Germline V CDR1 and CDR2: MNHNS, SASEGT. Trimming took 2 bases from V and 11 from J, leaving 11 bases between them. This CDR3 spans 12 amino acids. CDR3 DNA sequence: TGTGCCAGCAGTGAATATGGATACGGGCAGTATTTT. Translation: CASSEYGYGQYF.

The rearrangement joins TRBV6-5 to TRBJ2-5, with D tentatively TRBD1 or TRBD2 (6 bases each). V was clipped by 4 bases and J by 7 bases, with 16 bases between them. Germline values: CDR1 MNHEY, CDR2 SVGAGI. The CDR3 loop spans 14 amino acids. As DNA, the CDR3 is TGTGCCAGCAGTTTACGAGGGGGGATCGGGACCCAGTACTTC. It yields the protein CASSLRGGIGTQYF.

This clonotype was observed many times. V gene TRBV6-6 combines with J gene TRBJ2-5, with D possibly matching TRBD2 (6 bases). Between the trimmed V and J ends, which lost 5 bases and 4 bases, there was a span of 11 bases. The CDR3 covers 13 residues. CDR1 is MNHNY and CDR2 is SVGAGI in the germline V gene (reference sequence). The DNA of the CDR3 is TGTGCCAGCAGTCCGGACTACTCAGAGACCCAGTACTTC. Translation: CASSPDYSETQYF.

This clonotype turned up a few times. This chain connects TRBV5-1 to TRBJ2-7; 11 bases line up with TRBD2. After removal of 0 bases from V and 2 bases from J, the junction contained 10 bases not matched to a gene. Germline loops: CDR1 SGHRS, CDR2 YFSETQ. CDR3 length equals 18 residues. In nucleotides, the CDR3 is TGCGCCAGCAGCTTGGTTCCGGGACTAGCGGAGCCCACCTACGAGCAGTACTTC. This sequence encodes CASSLVPGLAEPTYEQYF.

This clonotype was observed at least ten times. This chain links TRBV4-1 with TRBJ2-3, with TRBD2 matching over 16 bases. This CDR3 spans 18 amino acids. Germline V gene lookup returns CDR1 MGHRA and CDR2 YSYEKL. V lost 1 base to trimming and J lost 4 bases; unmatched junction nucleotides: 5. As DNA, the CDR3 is TGCGCCAGCAGCCAAGTGGGACTAGCGGGGGGGGCGGCAGATACGCAGTATTTT. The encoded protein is CASSQVGLAGGAADTQYF.

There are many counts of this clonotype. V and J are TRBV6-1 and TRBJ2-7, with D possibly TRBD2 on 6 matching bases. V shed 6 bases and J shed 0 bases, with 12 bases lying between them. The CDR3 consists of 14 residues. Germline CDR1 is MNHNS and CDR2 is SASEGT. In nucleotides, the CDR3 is TGTGCCAGCAGGCCGGGACTGCGCTCCTACGAGCAGTACTTC. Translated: CASRPGLRSYEQYF.

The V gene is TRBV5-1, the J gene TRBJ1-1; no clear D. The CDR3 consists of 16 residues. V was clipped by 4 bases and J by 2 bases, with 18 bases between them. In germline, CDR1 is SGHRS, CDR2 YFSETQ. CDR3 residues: CASSPARIGVNTEAFF. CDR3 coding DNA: TGCGCCAGCAGCCCCGCTCGCATTGGGGTTAACACTGAAGCTTTCTTT.

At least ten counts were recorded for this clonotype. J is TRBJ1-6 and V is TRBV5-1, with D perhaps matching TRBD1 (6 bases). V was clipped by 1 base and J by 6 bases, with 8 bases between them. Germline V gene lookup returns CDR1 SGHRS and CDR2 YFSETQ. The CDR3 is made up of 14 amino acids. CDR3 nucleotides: TGCGCCAGCAGCTTGCTGGGGGCTAATTCACCCCTCCACTTT. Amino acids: CASSLLGANSPLHF.

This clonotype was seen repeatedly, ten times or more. The CDR3 loop reads CASSPGTAIYEQYF. CDR3 sequence (DNA): TGCGCCAGCAGCCCAGGGACAGCCATCTACGAGCAGTACTTC. This chain connects TRBV5-1 to TRBJ2-7; 7 positions match TRBD1. The CDR3 is 14 amino acids. Germline V gene lookup returns CDR1 SGHRS and CDR2 YFSETQ. V shed 4 bases, J shed 3 bases, and the junction held 7 bases outside the gene matches. Using reference TRBV5-1 and TRBJ2-7 for the parts outside the CDR3, the full variable domain is KAGVTQTPRYLIKTRGQQVTLSCSPISGHRSVSWYQQTPGQGLQFLFEYFSETQRNKGNFPGRFSGRQFSNSRSEMNVSTLELGDSALYLCASSPGTAIYEQYFGPGTRLTVT.

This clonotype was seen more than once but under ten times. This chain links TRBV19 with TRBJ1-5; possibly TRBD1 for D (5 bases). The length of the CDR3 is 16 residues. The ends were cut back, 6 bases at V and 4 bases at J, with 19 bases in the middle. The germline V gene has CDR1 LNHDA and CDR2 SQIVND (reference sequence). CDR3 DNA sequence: TGTGCCAGTAGCCTTTCAACTGGGGGTAAGAATCAGCCCCAGCATTTT. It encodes CASSLSTGGKNQPQHF.

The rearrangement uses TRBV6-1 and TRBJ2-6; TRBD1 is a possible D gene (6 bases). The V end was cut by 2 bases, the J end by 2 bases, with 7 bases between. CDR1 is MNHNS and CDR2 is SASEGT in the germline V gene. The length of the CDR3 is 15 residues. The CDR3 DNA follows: TGTGCCAGCAGTGAACAGGGGACTGGGGCCAACGTCCTGACTTTC. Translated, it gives CASSEQGTGANVLTF.

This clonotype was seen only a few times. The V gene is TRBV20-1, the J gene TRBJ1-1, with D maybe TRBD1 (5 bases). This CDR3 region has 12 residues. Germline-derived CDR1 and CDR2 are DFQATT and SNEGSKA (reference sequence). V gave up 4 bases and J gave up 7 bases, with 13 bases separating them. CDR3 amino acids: CSATTGGGEAFF. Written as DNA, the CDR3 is TGCAGTGCTACCACAGGAGGCGGTGAAGCTTTCTTT.

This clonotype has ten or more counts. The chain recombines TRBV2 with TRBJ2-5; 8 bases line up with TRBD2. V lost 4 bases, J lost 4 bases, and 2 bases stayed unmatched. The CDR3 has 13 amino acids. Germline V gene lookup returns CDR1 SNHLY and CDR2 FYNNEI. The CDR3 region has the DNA TGTGCCAGCAGTGGTCTAGCGGGAGAGACCCAGTACTTC. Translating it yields CASSGLAGETQYF. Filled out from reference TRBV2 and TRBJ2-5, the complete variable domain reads EPEVTQTPSHQVTQMGQEVILRCVPISNHLYFYWYRQILGQKVEFLVSFYNNEISEKSEIFDDQFSVERPDGSNFTLKIRSTKLEDSAMYFCASSGLAGETQYFGPGTRLLVL.